The 9 T cell receptor beta chains below were found in one sample sequenced in a study of shared clonotypes between healthy human individuals. Clones were sequenced by immunoSEQ multiplex PCR, and TCRdb holds only the in-frame ones, with some missing. Of about 980,000 clones in the sample, more than 75% are singletons; the top ten hold about 1.5%. Sequencing input: memory CD4+ T cells sorted from blood. The subset: CD45RA-negative fraction. These TCRs come from a man between 18 and 35 years old in good health.

The chain uses TRBV9 and TRBJ2-2; D uncertain. This CDR3 contains 16 residues. The germline V and J ends were trimmed by 4 bases and 0 bases, with 13 bases remaining between them. The germline V gene has CDR1 SGDLS and CDR2 YYNGEE. The CDR3 loop is CASSLQNPSNTGELFF. DNA of the CDR3: TGTGCCAGCAGCCTCCAGAACCCGTCGAACACCGGGGAGCTGTTTTTT.

V is TRBV7-9 and J is TRBJ2-1; tentatively, D is TRBD1 or TRBD2 (5 bases each). Germline values: CDR1 SEHNR, CDR2 FQNEAQ (reference sequence). Trimming took off 5 bases at V and 5 bases at J, with 22 bases between the two ends. The CDR3 spans 17 residues. CDR3 nucleotide sequence: TGTGCCAGCAGCCCCTCCTTAGGGACCCAAAAAGACAATGAGCAGTTCTTC. Protein product: CASSPSLGTQKDNEQFF.

The chain recombines TRBV7-3 with TRBJ2-2; 7 bases map to TRBD2. From germline, CDR1 is SGHTA and CDR2 FQGTGA. The CDR3 covers 17 residues. Trimming took 3 bases from V and 1 from J; bases not matched to a gene: 8. In nucleotides, the CDR3 is TGTGCCAGCAGCTTCGGAGCGGGGAAAAGGAACACCGGGGAGCTGTTTTTT. Residues: CASSFGAGKRNTGELFF. Together with reference TRBV7-3 and TRBJ2-2, the CDR3 gives the full variable domain: GAGVSQTPSNKVTEKGKYVELRCDPISGHTALYWYRQSLGQGPEFLIYFQGTGAADDSGLPNDRFFAVRPEGSVSTLKIQRTERGDSAVYLCASSFGAGKRNTGELFFGEGSRLTVL.

Regarding this clone: At one boundary the junction diverges from the germline segment, which might be a read error. The chain joins TRBV7-9 to TRBJ2-1; 9 bases fit TRBD2. The CDR3 has 14 residues. CDR1 SEHNR and CDR2 FQNEAQ come from the germline V gene (reference sequence). CDR3 protein: CASRLAGEYNEQFF. The DNA for the CDR3 is TGTGCCAGCAGATTAGCGGGAGAGTACAATGAGCAGTTCTTC.

The CDR3 protein is CASSRTSGSETQYF. CDR3 coding DNA: TGCGCCAGCAGTCGGACTAGCGGGAGTGAGACCCAGTACTTC. The chain uses TRBV5-1 and TRBJ2-5; 13 bases are a match to TRBD2. The germline V gene encodes CDR1 SGHRS and CDR2 YFSETQ. The CDR3 sequence is 14 residues long. The V gene end was trimmed by 5 bases and the J gene end by 5 bases; junction bases not matched to a gene: 3.

The chain recombines TRBV30 with TRBJ1-1, with a tentative D call TRBD1 (5 bases). Germline CDR1 and CDR2: GTSNPN and SVGIG (reference sequence). Trimming removed 0 bases from V and 11 bases from J, with 13 bases in between. The CDR3 has 12 amino acids. The chain's CDR3 is CAWSVKRGWAFF. The CDR3 DNA sequence: TGTGCCTGGAGTGTAAAAAGGGGATGGGCTTTCTTT.

The rearrangement links TRBV7-2 to TRBJ2-7; TRBD2 agrees at 10 bases. J was trimmed by 2 bases and V by 5 bases; bases with no gene match: 6. Germline CDR1 SGHTA, CDR2 FQGNSA. The CDR3 is 15 residues long. CDR3 protein: CASSKGTSATYEQYF. Written as DNA, the CDR3 is TGTGCCAGCAGCAAGGGGACTAGCGCCACCTACGAGCAGTACTTC.

V is TRBV10-3 and J is TRBJ2-4; perhaps TRBD2 as D (7 bases). CDR1 is ENHRY, CDR2 SYGVKD, per germline. This CDR3 spans 15 amino acids. With 11 bases removed from V and 6 bases from J, the gap between germline ends came to 23 bases. The CDR3 nucleotides are TGTGCCTCCGGGGAGGGGGAGTCTACGATAAACATTCAGTACTTC. Its translation: CASGEGESTINIQYF.

In this sample, this clone turned up a few times. The chain links TRBV5-8 to TRBJ1-4, with D possibly matching TRBD1 (5 bases). The CDR3 totals 17 residues. V was pared by 4 bases and J by 2 bases, with 18 bases between. Germline V CDR1 and CDR2: SGHTS, YDEGEE. The CDR3 loop reads CASSVARTGPTNEKLFF. CDR3 nucleotide sequence: TGTGCCAGCAGCGTGGCTCGGACGGGGCCCACTAATGAAAAACTGTTTTTT.